The TCR beta chain described here comes from a study of blood T cell repertoires in COVID-19. About the research overall: The origin of the acute and convalescent COVID-19 samples was the United States, Italy and Spain. In each case, the material was cDNA or gDNA derived from T cells, B-cell-depleted T cells, or PBMCs.

This CDR3 contains 12 residues. V was shortened by 10 bases and J by 6 bases, with 17 bases between the two germline ends. CDR1 and CDR2 from the germline V gene are SGDLS and YYNGEE. In its sample, this clone was seen a few times. Profiling relied on immunoSEQ multiplex PCR, and the TCRdb table lists in-frame clones only, not all of them. The sample contains some 120,000 clones, around 83% of which appear only once. The TCR was taken from a man of 80 years or more with active or convalescent COVID-19. The rearrangement uses TRBV9 and TRBJ2-7, with D perhaps TRBD2 (6 bases). The specimen sequenced was peripheral blood. This chain's CDR3 is CAGGKQDLEQYF. DNA for the CDR3: TGTGCCGGGGGGAAACAGGATCTCGAGCAGTACTTC.